This is a list of T cell receptor beta chains from one sample in a study of T cells in Graves' hyperthyroidism and ophthalmopathy. TCRdb re-called the multiplex PCR reads through MiXCR, storing one row per CDR3 protein. In the table there are over 500,000 distinct CDR3 sequences, around 50% of which are singletons. Sequenced sample: peripheral blood or thyroid tissue (not recorded which). The receptors stem from an adult woman with Graves' disease, either hyperthyroidism or ophthalmopathy (not recorded which). Each CDR3 is given with its conserved first and last residue. Each record gives: J gene, CDR3 length, V gene, D gene, clone size, CDR3 protein, CDR3 DNA. D genes are given only for firm matches. The listing skips clone size in some rows; elsewhere it reads once, few, many or a size class.

>TRBJ2-2|15|TRBV10-1|TRBD1|NA
CATTGTGLNTGELFF
TGCGCCACCACCGGGACAGGGCTGAACACCGGGGAGCTGTTTTTT
>TRBJ2-1|11|TRBV25-1|NA|NA
CGVSSYNEQFF
TGTGGAGTGAGCTCCTACAATGAGCAGTTCTTC
>TRBJ2-7|17|TRBV7-6|TRBD2|NA
CASSLRTSDNLFYEQYF
TGTGCCAGCAGCTTGCGGACTAGCGACAATTTATTCTACGAGCAGTACTTC
>TRBJ2-7|12|TRBV13|NA|NA
CASSFGRSEQYF
TGTGCCAGCAGTTTCGGACGGAGCGAGCAGTACTTC
>TRBJ1-4|13|TRBV10-3|TRBD1|NA
CAIRQGGGAKLFF
TGTGCCATCAGACAGGGAGGGGGCGCAAAACTGTTTTTT
>TRBJ2-2|16|TRBV20-1|TRBD2|many
CSASTWAGGQDGELFF
TGCAGTGCTAGTACTTGGGCGGGAGGGCAGGACGGGGAGCTGTTTTTT
>TRBJ2-7|13|TRBV6-1|NA|NA
CASSDGGVYEQYF
TGTGCCAGCAGTGATGGGGGCGTTTACGAGCAGTACTTC
>TRBJ1-4|18|TRBV20-1|TRBD1|many
CSARGEGTGGLGRVRLFF
TGCAGTGCTAGAGGAGAAGGGACAGGGGGCCTCGGAAGGGTGAGACTGTTTTTT
>TRBJ1-2|11|TRBV29-1|NA|many
CSVSREAGYTF
TGCAGCGTGAGCAGAGAGGCTGGCTACACCTTC
>TRBJ1-5|13|TRBV12-3/TRBV12-4|NA|many
CASSTQSGQPQHF
TGTGCCAGCAGTACCCAATCTGGGCAGCCCCAGCATTTT
>TRBJ1-5|14|TRBV29-1|NA|many
CSVSTGPSNQPQHF
TGCAGCGTCTCGACAGGACCGAGCAATCAGCCCCAGCATTTT
>TRBJ1-1|15|TRBV7-8|NA|NA
CASSLGDSQNTEAFF
TGTGCCAGCAGCTTAGGTGACAGCCAGAACACTGAAGCTTTCTTT
>TRBJ1-2|14|TRBV29-1|NA|NA
CSVEGGTSNYGYTF
TGCAGCGTTGAAGGGGGGACGTCGAACTATGGCTACACCTTC
>TRBJ1-5|12|TRBV10-2|NA|many
CASSPRVQPQHF
TGCGCCAGCAGTCCAAGGGTTCAGCCCCAGCATTTT
>TRBJ2-7|13|TRBV3-1|NA|NA
CASSQLAAGQQYF
TGTGCCAGCAGCCAATTGGCCGCCGGCCAGCAGTACTTC
>TRBJ1-2|13|TRBV20-1|TRBD1|NA
CSASGQGFYGYTF
TGCAGTGCTAGTGGACAGGGGTTCTATGGCTACACCTTC
>TRBJ1-1|13|TRBV20-1|NA|NA
CSARGAGDTEAFF
TGCAGTGCTAGAGGGGCAGGGGACACTGAAGCTTTCTTT
>TRBJ2-7|11|TRBV29-1|TRBD2|many
CSVRTSGEQYF
TGCAGCGTCCGGACTAGCGGGGAGCAGTACTTC
>TRBJ2-5|15|TRBV10-3|TRBD1|NA
CAIRGQGPSQETQYF
TGTGCCATCAGAGGACAGGGCCCAAGCCAAGAGACCCAGTACTTC
>TRBJ1-5|16|TRBV7-9|NA|NA
CASSPRGDYSNQPQHF
TGTGCCAGCAGCCCGCGAGGGGATTATAGCAATCAGCCCCAGCATTTT
>TRBJ2-5|13|TRBV7-2|NA|few
CASSMGSQETQYF
TGTGCCAGTAGTATGGGCAGTCAAGAGACCCAGTACTTC
>TRBJ1-1|14|TRBV10-3|NA|NA
CAIRAGFADTEAFF
TGTGCCATCAGGGCTGGGTTTGCGGACACTGAAGCTTTCTTT
>TRBJ1-2|11|TRBV20-1|NA|NA
CSGRGNYGYTF
TGCAGTGGGAGGGGGAACTATGGCTACACCTTC
>TRBJ1-2|15|TRBV5-4|NA|NA
CASSLGGKGHYGYTF
TGTGCCAGCAGCTTGGGGGGCAAAGGCCACTATGGCTACACCTTC
>TRBJ2-7|15|TRBV20-1|NA|NA
CSARFSWGSGYEQYF
TGCAGTGCTAGATTCTCCTGGGGGTCTGGGTACGAGCAGTACTTC
>TRBJ1-5|13|TRBV2|NA|once
CASRAGTDQPQHF
TGTGCCAGCAGGGCCGGGACGGATCAGCCCCAGCATTTT
>TRBJ1-1|15|TRBV7-9|NA|few
CASIKPGRVYAEAFF
TGTGCCAGCATCAAACCGGGACGAGTCTATGCTGAAGCTTTCTTT
>TRBJ1-6|13|TRBV20-1|NA|many
CSARTSGWSPLHF
TGCAGTGCCAGGACGTCTGGTTGGTCACCCCTCCACTTT
>TRBJ1-2|14|TRBV7-9|NA|few
CASSIFAGWGGYTF
TGTGCCAGCAGCATTTTCGCAGGGTGGGGAGGCTACACCTTC
>TRBJ2-5|12|TRBV29-1|TRBD1|NA
CSVGQGKETQYF
TGCAGCGTAGGACAGGGGAAAGAGACCCAGTACTTC
>TRBJ1-5|16|TRBV20-1|NA|NA
CSARVRQSNSNQPQHF
TGCAGTGCTAGAGTGAGACAGTCTAATAGCAATCAGCCCCAGCATTTT
>TRBJ2-3|11|TRBV29-1|NA|NA
CSVVNFNTQYF
TGCAGCGTTGTAAACTTCAATACGCAGTATTTT
>TRBJ1-2|15|TRBV20-1|NA|NA
CSARDVGGALFGYTF
TGCAGTGCTAGAGATGTGGGAGGGGCACTCTTTGGCTACACCTTC
>TRBJ1-2|13|TRBV27|NA|many
CASRGSYSDGYTF
TGTGCCAGCAGAGGGTCGTATTCCGATGGCTACACCTTC
>TRBJ1-2|15|TRBV3-1|NA|NA
CASSPGTASNYGYTF
TGTGCCAGCAGCCCCGGGACGGCCTCTAACTATGGCTACACCTTC
>TRBJ2-7|15|TRBV19|NA|few
CASRLKGESSYEQYF
TGTGCCAGCAGACTAAAGGGCGAAAGCTCCTACGAGCAGTACTTC